The 6 T cell receptor beta chains below all came from one sample that was sequenced in a study of T cells after yellow fever vaccination. TCRdb reprocessed the 5' RACE reads via MiXCR and lists one record per CDR3 protein. This sample has roughly 330,000 distinct CDR3 sequences, with around 7% found just once. The material was PBMCs, obtained around 45 days after the first yellow fever vaccination. The receptors come from a man aged 18 to 29 who received the YFV17D yellow fever vaccine.

The V gene is TRBV20-1, the J gene TRBJ1-4, with D possibly matching TRBD1 (5 bases). The CDR3 extends over 14 amino acids. Germline V lookup: CDR1 DFQATT, CDR2 SNEGSKA (reference sequence). V was pared by 6 bases and J by 10 bases, with 21 bases between. The CDR3 DNA sequence: TGCAGTGCCGCCGGGGGGGTAATAGTTCCAAAACTGTTTTTT. Encoded protein: CSAAGGVIVPKLFF.

Only a few counts were recorded for this clonotype. J is TRBJ1-2 and V is TRBV7-9; D is perhaps TRBD1 (5 bases). With 1 base removed from V and 5 bases from J, the gap between germline ends came to 8 bases. The CDR3 is 13 residues long. The germline CDR1 and CDR2 sequences are SEHNR and FQNEAQ (reference sequence). The CDR3 here is CASSLDSGYGYTF. As DNA, the CDR3 is TGTGCCAGCAGCTTAGATTCAGGGTATGGCTACACCTTC.

The CDR3 reads CASSSGQGNGELFF. The CDR3 DNA reads as TGTGCCAGCAGCTCTGGACAGGGCAACGGGGAGCTGTTTTTT. The chain recombines TRBV5-4 with TRBJ2-2; 8 nucleotides agree with TRBD1. The germline CDR1 and CDR2 sequences are SGHNT and YYREEE (reference sequence). V gave up 3 bases and J gave up 7 bases; unmatched junction bases: 5. This CDR3 region has 14 residues.

This clonotype was observed many times. V is TRBV5-1 and J is TRBJ2-2; D unresolved. The CDR3 has 15 amino acids. V dropped 3 bases and J dropped 10 bases, with 19 bases sitting between them. Germline CDR1 reads SGHRS; CDR2 reads YFSETQ. The CDR3 sequence is CASSSMGSYPAELFF. For the CDR3, the DNA is TGCGCCAGCAGCTCCATGGGATCTTATCCCGCGGAGCTGTTTTTT.

This clonotype was detected ten times or more. The chain uses TRBV5-1 and TRBJ2-5, with a weak D call TRBD1 (6 bases). Germline V gene lookup returns CDR1 SGHRS and CDR2 YFSETQ. V lost 6 bases, J lost 1 base, and 10 bases lay in between. The CDR3 totals 13 residues. The CDR3 spells CASNGQIQETQYF. CDR3 coding DNA: TGCGCCAGCAATGGACAGATCCAAGAGACCCAGTACTTC.

This clonotype was recorded many times. The rearrangement links TRBV20-1 to TRBJ1-2, with TRBD1 matching over 7 bases. In germline, CDR1 is DFQATT, CDR2 SNEGSKA (reference sequence). J was trimmed by 4 bases and V by 3 bases; bases with no gene match: 5. The length of the CDR3 is 13 residues. CDR3 residues: CSASFRGSYGYTF. CDR3 nucleotides: TGCAGTGCTAGTTTCAGGGGGAGCTATGGCTACACCTTC.